A single sample gave rise to the 7 T cell receptor beta chains below, sequenced in a study of blood T cell repertoires in COVID-19 (TCRdb year 2020). The library came from the immunoSEQ multiplex PCR assay. TCRdb took this table from immuneACCESS and kept in-frame rearrangements with V and J called. Such tables lack part of the clones; where checked against another copy, unresolved V genes explain under half of the gap, and the rest is unexplained. The table for this sample lists fewer than 350,000 clones; roughly 85% of them were counted only once. The ten largest clones take up about 2% of the sample. Sequencing was carried out using PBMCs or T cells enriched from blood (not recorded which). The receptors derive from a young man who had recovered from COVID-19.

This chain uses TRBV5-1 with TRBJ1-6, with no clear D. The CDR3 runs to 14 residues. Germline V gene sequence: CDR1 SGHRS, CDR2 YFSETQ. Between the trimmed V and J ends, which lost 4 bases and 9 bases, there was a span of 14 bases. The CDR3 coding sequence is TGCGCCAGCAGCGCAGGCCGTGGGTCTTCACCCCTCCACTTT. Translated, it gives CASSAGRGSSPLHF.

This clone was observed a few times. The chain combines TRBV29-1 with TRBJ2-4; 7 positions agree with TRBD1. Germline CDR1 is SQVTM and CDR2 is ANQGSEA. The CDR3 length is 12 residues. The V segment lost 4 bases and the J segment 5 bases; nucleotides outside the gene matches: 2. CDR3 sequence (DNA): TGCAGCGTTGGACAGGGAGAAAACATTCAGTACTTC. Translated, it gives CSVGQGENIQYF.

This chain joins TRBV30 and TRBJ1-3, with D uncertain. V gave up 5 bases and J gave up 8 bases, with 10 bases separating them. The CDR3 length is 11 residues. Germline V gene lookup returns CDR1 GTSNPN and CDR2 SVGIG (reference sequence). CDR3 amino acids: CAWALADTIYF. The CDR3 DNA sequence: TGTGCCTGGGCCCTAGCTGACACCATATATTTT.

The V gene is TRBV7-2, the J gene TRBJ2-3, with 7 nucleotides matching TRBD2. Germline V gene lookup returns CDR1 SGHTA and CDR2 FQGNSA. With 6 bases clipped from V and 3 bases from J, the junction kept 9 bases outside the gene matches. This CDR3 comprises 15 residues. This CDR3 reads CASSRKRGRTDTQYF. DNA for the CDR3: TGTGCCAGCAGTCGGAAGCGGGGAAGGACAGATACGCAGTATTTT.

This chain uses TRBV7-9 with TRBJ2-7, with 8 bases fitting TRBD1. Germline CDR1 reads SEHNR; CDR2 reads FQNEAQ (reference sequence). There are 15 residues in the CDR3. Trimming removed 8 bases from V and 1 base from J; junction bases left unmatched: 10. The CDR3 reads CASVPSDRESYEQYF. The CDR3 region has the DNA TGTGCCAGCGTACCGTCGGACAGGGAGTCCTACGAGCAGTACTTC.

This clone appeared a few times. The J gene is TRBJ2-7, the V gene TRBV4-3, with D perhaps matching TRBD1 (5 bases). Between the trimmed V and J ends, which lost 0 bases and 1 base, there was a span of 10 bases. Germline CDR1 LGHNA, CDR2 YSLEER. The CDR3 is 15 residues long. As DNA, the CDR3 is TGCGCCAGCAGCCAAGAAGGTTCAGGGTCCTACGAGCAGTACTTC. Its protein product is CASSQEGSGSYEQYF.

This clone appeared a single time. The same CDR3 also results from other DNA sequences found in this sample. The chain has TRBV3-1 (or the pseudogene TRBV3-2) and TRBJ2-7; unclear D gene. The CDR3 totals 12 residues. Per the germline V gene, CDR1 is LGHDT and CDR2 is YNNKEL (reference sequence). Trimming removed 1 base at V and 3 bases at J, with 4 bases between. The CDR3 nucleotides are TGTGCCAGCAGCCAAGCGAGCTACGAGCAGTACTTC. It is translated as CASSQASYEQYF.